These 14 T cell receptor beta chains came from one sample sequenced in a study of cytomegalovirus exposure and HLA in healthy donors. Primers for the PCR totalled 60 Vbeta and 13 Jbeta. Assay: immunoSEQ multiplex PCR; the TCRdb copy retains only in-frame clones and omits some. This sample has roughly 200,000 clones, with roughly four fifths found just once. Sequenced: PBMCs. The receptors stem from a woman in her forties or fifties in good health and CMV-seronegative.

The sample holds one count of this clone. The chain has TRBV19 and TRBJ1-1; possibly TRBD1 for D (6 bases). Germline V gene data show CDR1 as LNHDA and CDR2 as SQIVND (reference sequence). V dropped 5 bases and J dropped 6 bases, with 19 bases sitting between them. The CDR3 is 15 residues long. The CDR3 DNA reads as TGTGCCAGTAGTTTCCCCTCCCGGGACATAGCTGAAGCTTTCTTT. It translates to CASSFPSRDIAEAFF.

The rearrangement uses TRBV9 and TRBJ2-7, with TRBD1 matching 11 bases. This CDR3 is built from 17 residues. The junction had 8 bases not matched to a gene; V was cut back by 0 bases and J by 3 bases. From germline, CDR1 is SGDLS and CDR2 YYNGEE. CDR3 nucleotides: TGTGCCAGCAGCGTAGCTACGGGACAGGGGGATATCTACGAGCAGTACTTC. Amino acid sequence: CASSVATGQGDIYEQYF.

The chain uses TRBV5-1 and TRBJ1-5; a weak D match, TRBD1 (6 bases). V was pared by 4 bases and J by 5 bases, with 16 bases between. This CDR3 has 15 amino acids. Germline CDR1 and CDR2: SGHRS and YFSETQ. The CDR3 DNA reads TGCGCCAGCAGCGCAGGACATGGGGGCGATCAGCCCCAGCATTTT. Translated, it gives CASSAGHGGDQPQHF.

The count of this clone is one. The CDR3 region has the DNA TGTGCCAGCAGGATCCCCCCGGGTCAGGGATTACAAGAGACCCAGTACTTC. Translation gives CASRIPPGQGLQETQYF. The rearrangement uses TRBV28 and TRBJ2-5, with TRBD1 as a possible D gene (5 bases). This CDR3 region has 17 residues. Germline V gene data show CDR1 as MDHEN and CDR2 as SYDVKM. V shed 6 bases and J shed 2 bases, with 22 bases lying between them.

The CDR3 bases are TGTGCCAGCAGCACCACAGGGGGCGCGAGTAACGAGCAGTACTTC. It specifies CASSTTGGASNEQYF. The V gene is TRBV7-9, the J gene TRBJ2-5; 9 bases line up with TRBD1. Matching the DNA end better, TRBJ2-7 makes the J call doubtful. Germline assignment: CDR1 SEHNR and CDR2 FQNEAQ (reference sequence). CDR3 size: 15 residues.

The chain has TRBV7-6 and TRBJ1-1; no reliable D call. Trimming pared 5 bases from V and 1 base from J, leaving 14 bases between. The CDR3 spans 15 residues. Germline V CDR1 and CDR2: SGHVS, FNYEAQ. This chain's CDR3 is CASSRLLTGNTEAFF. CDR3 coding DNA: TGTGCCAGCAGCCGTCTTCTGACGGGGAACACTGAAGCTTTCTTT.

The genes are TRBV15 and TRBJ2-5, with 9 bases lining up with TRBD2. The CDR3 length is 16 residues. V lost 5 bases and J lost 5; bases outside the gene matches: 12. CDR1 and CDR2 (germline): LNHNV, YYDKDF (reference sequence). CDR3 bases: TGTGCCACCAGCTTTCAGCTGGCGGGAGGGGGGGAGACCCAGTACTTC. Its translation: CATSFQLAGGGETQYF.

The chain links TRBV7-9 to TRBJ2-7, with D uncertain. The CDR3 totals 13 residues. Trimming cost V 1 base and J 0 bases, with 4 bases left between them. Germline CDR1 and CDR2: SEHNR and FQNEAQ (reference sequence). This CDR3 is CASSLESSYEQYF. In DNA, the CDR3 is TGTGCCAGCAGCTTAGAGAGCTCCTACGAGCAGTACTTC.

The chain carries TRBV15 and TRBJ2-5, with 12 bases that match TRBD2. V lost 4 bases to trimming and J lost 3 bases; unmatched junction nucleotides: 9. The CDR3 spans 17 residues. Per germline, CDR1 LNHNV and CDR2 YYDKDF (reference sequence). The CDR3 is CATSTSATSGREETQYF. The CDR3 DNA reads TGTGCCACCAGCACCTCTGCGACTAGCGGGAGAGAAGAGACCCAGTACTTC.

V gene TRBV7-2 combines with J gene TRBJ2-3; D gene ambiguous. V lost 5 bases, J lost 2 bases, and 8 bases lay in between. The CDR3 is made up of 13 amino acids. In germline, CDR1 is SGHTA, CDR2 FQGNSA. The CDR3 DNA reads TGTGCCAGCAGCCACACCCACACAGATACGCAGTATTTT. It is translated as CASSHTHTDTQYF.

The chain has TRBV11-2 and TRBJ2-7; D perhaps matches TRBD1 (9 bases). Germline lookup yields CDR1 SGHAT and CDR2 FQNNGV. CDR3 length: 16 amino acids. The V and J ends lost 5 bases and 4 bases respectively, with 21 bases between them. The chain's CDR3 is CASSLAGTGGSYEQYF. In DNA form, the CDR3 reads TGTGCCAGCAGCCTAGCGGGCACAGGGGGCAGTTACGAGCAGTACTTC.

This CDR3 reads CASSQVPNQGYPETNEKLFF. In DNA, the CDR3 is TGCGCCAGCAGCCAAGTTCCTAATCAGGGCTATCCGGAGACTAATGAAAAACTGTTTTTT. This chain links TRBV4-3 with TRBJ1-4; D is perhaps TRBD1 (5 bases). The germline CDR1 and CDR2 sequences are LGHNA and YSLEER. The CDR3 extends over 20 amino acids. With 1 base removed from V and 2 bases from J, the gap between germline ends came to 23 bases.

This clone appeared a single time. The genes are TRBV28 and TRBJ2-3; a weak D match, TRBD1 (6 bases). The V gene's germline CDR1 is MDHEN and CDR2 SYDVKM. CDR3 size: 20 residues. The V end was cut by 3 bases, the J end by 0 bases, with 25 bases between. The CDR3 DNA sequence: TGTGCCAGCAGTTTTCCCAGTGGACAGCACCTAAAATCTAGCACAGATACGCAGTATTTT. Encoded protein: CASSFPSGQHLKSSTDTQYF.

This clone was counted once. The chain recombines TRBV6-5 with TRBJ1-1; D unclear. V was cut by 4 bases and J by 3 bases, with 9 bases left in between. The CDR3 totals 13 residues. In germline, CDR1 is MNHEY, CDR2 SVGAGI. CDR3 amino acids: CASSLGKYTEAFF. The CDR3 DNA reads TGTGCCAGCAGTTTGGGCAAGTACACTGAAGCTTTCTTT.